This TCR beta chain stems from a study of regulatory T cells in long-lasting Graves disease. Notes on the study in general: Patients whose Graves' disease persisted exhibited lower TCR diversity than those newly diagnosed. Peripheral blood alone, not thyroid tissue, underwent study.

Regarding time point: newly diagnosed GD, antithyroid drugs for less than 3 months. PBMC-extracted RNA yielded the TCR library. This clonotype has a count of ten or more. Its specificity is unknown. Trimming cost V 4 bases and J 0 bases; bases outside gene matches: 3. This CDR3 contains 15 residues. CDR1 LGHNA and CDR2 YNFKEQ come from the germline V gene. iRepertoire HTBI primers and Arm-PCR of CDR3 regions built TCR beta libraries. MiXCR, run by TCRdb on the multiplex PCR reads, gives a single entry per CDR3 protein. The sample includes under 300,000 distinct CDR3 sequences, roughly 18% of them seen just once. These data also formed part of another study, on T cells in Graves' hyperthyroidism and ophthalmopathy. That study adds: A lack of ophthalmopathy progression within 18 months defined stable Graves' hyperthyroidism. Most thyroid clonotypes expanded above 0.001 appeared in blood too.

The sample consisted of peripheral blood mononuclear cells (PBMCs), taken at new diagnosis, from a patient treated with antithyroid drugs. This chain links TRBV4-2 with TRBJ2-5, with 9 bases aligning to TRBD1. This TCR was recovered from a woman aged 25 to 39 with Graves disease. The CDR3 sequence: CASSRGQGDQETQYF. In DNA form, the CDR3 reads TGTGCCAGCAGCCGGGGACAGGGCGACCAAGAGACCCAGTACTTC.